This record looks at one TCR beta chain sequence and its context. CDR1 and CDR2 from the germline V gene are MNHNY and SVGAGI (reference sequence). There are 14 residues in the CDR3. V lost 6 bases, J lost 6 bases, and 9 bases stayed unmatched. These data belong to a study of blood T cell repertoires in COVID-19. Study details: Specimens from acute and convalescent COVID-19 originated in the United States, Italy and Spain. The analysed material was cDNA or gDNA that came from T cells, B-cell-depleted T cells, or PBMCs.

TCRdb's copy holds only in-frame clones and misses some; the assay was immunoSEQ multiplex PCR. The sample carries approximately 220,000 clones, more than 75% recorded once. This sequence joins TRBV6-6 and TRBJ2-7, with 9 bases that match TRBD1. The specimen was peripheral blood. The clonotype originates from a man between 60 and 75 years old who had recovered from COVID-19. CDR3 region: CASRFSGQGTEQYF. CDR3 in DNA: TGTGCCAGCAGGTTCTCTGGACAGGGGACCGAGCAGTACTTC.